This TCR beta chain was recovered during a study of T cells in Graves' hyperthyroidism and ophthalmopathy (dated by TCRdb to the late 2010s). Broadly, across the study: Peripheral blood was sampled at the time of initial diagnosis, prior to any treatment. The paper reports TCR Vbeta CDR3 sequencing of 135 peripheral blood samples: around 45 ophthalmopathy, under 85 hyperthyroidism and approximately 17 progressor patients. An independent validation cohort of about 19 hyperthyroidism patients and some 15 patients who later progressed to ophthalmopathy tested prospective prediction of ophthalmopathy. The approximately 98 discovery patients were randomly divided into training and test sets at a 7:3 ratio. The study also compared thyroid tissue and blood T-cell repertoires from about six Graves' hyperthyroidism patients. To identify distinguishing TCR V-J signatures, a discovery cohort of about a hundred patients was used, comprising 43 with Graves' ophthalmopathy and some 60 with stable Graves' hyperthyroidism. Once sampling was done, hyperthyroidism patients were given methimazole at a starting dose of 30 mg daily, whereas ophthalmopathy patients were given high-dose intravenous methylprednisolone. General conclusions and limits of the study: Most expanded thyroid clonotypes (frequency above 0.001) were also detected in blood, a finding suggesting that blood repertoires may reflect thyroid immune responses. A 13 V-J signature model separated ophthalmopathy from stable hyperthyroidism, with approximately 87% sensitivity and roughly 81% specificity in cross-validation and 80%/75% in testing. During validation, the model predicted progression to ophthalmopathy a median of roughly six months ahead of onset, with almost 71% sensitivity and around 72% specificity. Sample size was not statistically predetermined, and investigators were not blinded to group allocation.

Stable Graves' hyperthyroidism was defined as no progression to ophthalmopathy during 18 months of follow-up. Hyperthyroidism patients were newly diagnosed, had a disease duration of under 2 months, and were aged 18 to 65 years. The study excluded patients with uncontrolled infections, other autoimmune diseases, pregnancy or lactation. Diagnoses were established on the basis of clinical symptoms, serum thyroxine and TRAb, thyroid ultrasound, and orbital computed tomography. PBMCs were separated from 7.5 to 10 ml of fresh peripheral blood using Ficoll-Paque density gradient centrifugation. Total RNA was extracted using Trizol reagent, and RNA quality was assessed on an Agilent 2100 Bioanalyzer. Turning to this clonotype: Its antigen is currently not known. The DNA is left out, because the CDR3 cannot be placed on it with certainty; the CDR3 is given as TCRdb lists it.

The CDR1 and CDR2 encoded by the germline V gene are MRHNA and SNTAGT. CDR3 length: 18 amino acids, cysteine to phenylalanine. The TCR beta CDR3 regions were amplified from the RNA transcripts. The first round of RT-PCR for the TCR CDR3 was performed with the HTBI primer set and the Qiagen OneStep RT-PCR kit. Libraries were constructed in a second round of multiplex PCR, after which size selection and purification were carried out. Sequencing of the libraries was done on an Illumina HiSeq2000 using paired-end 100 bp reads. The original pipeline was this. SOAPnuke was used to process the raw data, with reads discarded if the reads contained adapters or uncalled bases, had a mean Phred below 15, or lacked an exact constant-primer or identifier match. COPE v1.2.5 was used to merge high-quality paired reads, and clonotypes were defined as unique nucleotide sequences. MiTCR v1.1 was used to align clonotypes to the IMGT TRBV, TRBD and TRBJ reference segments. Only V-J combinations with frequency above 0.0001, covering approximately 99% of repertoires, were analysed. A TCS score was defined as the ratio between F50 (clonal expansion) and ExV (chaos), using BLOSUM62-based TCRdist between CDR3 peptides within each V-J. Welch's t-statistics and random forest reduced approximately 520 V-J features to 13, which were used in a naive Bayes classifier (R e1071). TCRdb redid the processing of the public reads, applying fastp at Q25 and MiXCR, and retained in-frame beta chains. Records with the same CDR3 protein are collapsed into one entry carrying the most frequent genes and DNA. For this entry, the V and J calls and clone size follow TCRdb and not the study's own pipeline. Recorded for this sample are roughly 93,000 distinct CDR3 sequences; around 50% of them occurred a single time. Of the sample, roughly 26% falls within the top ten clones.

The V and J segments used are TRBV6-4 and TRBJ2-5. The TCR comes from a woman between 35 and 50 years old with Graves' hyperthyroidism. Material: blood. The CDR3 region reads CASSDRVGYTFGSGTQYF.